This TCR beta chain derives from a study of PD-1 blockade in classical Hodgkin lymphoma (TCRdb year 2020). Looking at the study overall: Nivolumab dosing was 3 mg/kg intravenously every 2 weeks, continuing until either disease progression or unacceptable toxicity. The study used CyTOF and TCR beta sequencing to define a peripheral blood immune signature of response to PD-1 blockade in classical Hodgkin lymphoma. Study-level results and caveats: The study was limited to a single clinical trial cohort, and causes of repertoire differences, possibly disease activity or prior therapy, remained undefined. Among trial patients, those achieving complete response had baseline diversity similar to that of newly diagnosed patients, while diversity was significantly lower in partial responders and progressors. Baseline TCR diversity was reported as lower in newly diagnosed patients than in healthy donors, and lower still in relapsed/refractory patients. Lower diversity was observed in patients in whom nivolumab was started less than 1 year after ASCT, and these patients were excluded from later analyses so that confounding by immune reconstitution would be avoided. By C4D1, a significant rise was seen in CD4+ TCR diversity but not in CD8+ TCR diversity (p=0.0027 vs p=0.16), and the rise was most apparent among complete responders (p=0.02).

V is shortened by 4 bases, J by 5 bases, and the region joining them spans 11 bases. The CDR3, cysteine through phenylalanine, is 13 amino acids long. Of all the DNA, just the CDR3 is kept, 39 bases in frame from base 1. CDR1 and CDR2 are read off the germline V gene as SGHTA and FQGTGA. A note on this clone: Its antigen is still unknown. No clone much larger than this one lies a single base away; base qualities are absent.

The time point label corresponds to: cycle 2 day 1 (C2D1) of nivolumab. All trial patients had relapsed after autologous stem cell transplantation, with cohorts A, B and C differing in prior brentuximab vedotin exposure. The trial cohort included 50 or so patients with relapsed/refractory classical Hodgkin lymphoma, and each patient had a best overall response of complete response, partial response or progressive disease. Single-agent nivolumab was administered to trial patients in the multi-cohort phase II CheckMate 205 trial. An independent review committee assessed best overall response by applying the 2007 International Working Group response criteria. Trial PBMCs were collected just before the start of nivolumab (C1D1) and during therapy at cycle 2 day 1 and cycle 4 day 1. Peripheral blood was collected in 8 mL Vacutainer Cell Preparation Tubes, from which PBMCs were isolated by centrifugation and then cryopreserved.

The Qiagen DNeasy kit was used to extract genomic DNA from unsorted PBMCs and from the negatively selected CD4+ and CD8+ fractions. Using primers that anneal to V and J segments, immunoSEQ multiplex PCR amplified the TCR beta CDR3 regions. A synthetic immune receptor repertoire was used to minimize amplification bias, and any residual bias was removed computationally once sequencing was done. As for how the authors treated the data: Repertoire diversity was quantified as the Shannon entropy index using custom Python scripts. Unsorted, CD4+ and CD8+ repertoires were analyzed separately, except in combined analyses where CD4+ and CD8+ sequences were merged in silico. A clone counted as expanded when the clone's frequency after treatment rose at least 2-fold relative to C1D1, and clones undetected at baseline were given a pseudocount of 0.5. Clones with 0 or 1 copy at C1D1 were classified as singleton clones, and clones with 2 or more copies were classified as non-singleton clones. Clones expanded in unsorted samples were labelled as CD4+, CD8+ or unknown by matching protein sequences in sorted samples from the same patient. Wilcoxon tests were applied to paired samples to test diversity changes from C1D1 to C4D1. What TCRdb holds here is the immuneACCESS table cut down to in-frame rearrangements. Part of the clones is not present; checked against another copy, under half of the missing clones reflect an unresolved V gene, and the others are unexplained. That table gives V, J and clone size, and the DNA gave D and trimming. This sample is represented by about 58,000 clones; approximately 90% of them were singletons. The leading ten clones occupy less than 11% of the sample.

The V and J segments used are TRBV7-3 and TRBJ1-2; the D gene is perhaps TRBD1, from 5 matching bases. The receptor was isolated from a human donor with classical Hodgkin lymphoma. The sequencing used peripheral blood mononuclear cells (PBMCs), collected before the second cycle of nivolumab. This receptor has the CDR3 CASSSRWGYGYTF. DNA sequence: TGTGCCAGCAGCTCGAGGTGGGGGTATGGCTACACCTTC.